These 11 T cell receptor beta chains were all obtained from the same sample, sequenced in a study of shared clonotypes between healthy human individuals. Profiled with immunoSEQ multiplex PCR; TCRdb holds only in-frame clones, not every one. Here the sample spans 600,000 to 800,000 clones, around 77% being singletons. Sequences were obtained from memory CD4+ T cells sorted from blood. Described subset: CD45RA-negative fraction. These receptors originate from a woman aged 25 to 39 in good health.

This chain uses TRBV5-4 with TRBJ2-5; TRBD2 aligns across 11 bases. Per germline, CDR1 SGHNT and CDR2 YYREEE (reference sequence). The CDR3 spans 16 residues. V was pared by 0 bases and J by 5 bases, with 6 bases of the junction left unmatched. The CDR3 reads CASSLGGTSGLETQYF. The CDR3 nucleotides read TGTGCCAGCAGCTTGGGCGGGACTAGCGGCTTGGAGACCCAGTACTTC.

The chain couples TRBV7-6 to TRBJ2-3, with D possibly matching TRBD2 (5 bases). Germline V gene lookup returns CDR1 SGHVS and CDR2 FNYEAQ. The CDR3 has 12 residues. Trimming shortened V by 7 bases and J by 4 bases, and 9 bases separated the two germline ends. The CDR3 loop is CASTLRADTQYF. The CDR3 bases are TGTGCCAGCACCCTGAGGGCAGATACGCAGTATTTT.

This clone was observed a handful of times. This chain connects TRBV30 to TRBJ2-7; 11 nucleotides align to TRBD2. With 3 bases clipped from V and 3 bases from J, the junction kept 16 bases outside the gene matches. Germline V gene lookup returns CDR1 GTSNPN and CDR2 SVGIG (reference sequence). The CDR3 is made up of 18 amino acids. The CDR3 spells CAWRVLAGGFPRRYEQYF. CDR3 sequence (DNA): TGTGCCTGGAGAGTTCTAGCGGGAGGATTCCCAAGACGCTACGAGCAGTACTTC.

The genes are TRBV7-6 and TRBJ1-1, with 9 bases lining up with TRBD1. This CDR3 has 15 residues. CDR1 is SGHVS and CDR2 is FNYEAQ in the germline V gene. The trim removed 5 bases at V and 1 base at J, leaving 5 bases unmatched. In DNA form, the CDR3 reads TGTGCCAGCAGCCAATACAGGGGGCAGAACACTGAAGCTTTCTTT. This gives the protein CASSQYRGQNTEAFF.

This sequence joins TRBV27 and TRBJ2-7; 7 positions agree with TRBD2. J was trimmed by 6 bases and V by 0 bases; bases with no gene match: 8. Germline-derived CDR1 and CDR2 are MNHEY and SMNVEV (reference sequence). The CDR3 spans 15 residues. The CDR3 here is CASSLSPKAGAEQYF. The CDR3 nucleotides read TGTGCCAGCAGTTTATCACCTAAGGCGGGAGCCGAGCAGTACTTC.

V gene TRBV6-5 combines with J gene TRBJ2-3; D tentatively fits TRBD1 or TRBD2 (5 bases each). V was trimmed by 8 bases and J by 1 base, leaving 16 bases between them. The V gene's germline CDR1 is MNHEY and CDR2 SVGAGI. The CDR3 extends over 15 amino acids. The CDR3 spells CASARWDGGTDTQYF. The CDR3 DNA follows: TGTGCCAGCGCCCGTTGGGACGGGGGCACAGATACGCAGTATTTT.

This clone was recorded a few times. V gene TRBV6-1 combines with J gene TRBJ2-1, with a possible D match to TRBD1 (5 bases). This CDR3 is 13 amino acids long. From germline, CDR1 is MNHNS and CDR2 SASEGT. The V and J ends lost 0 bases and 12 bases respectively, with 12 bases between them. This CDR3 reads CASSEAGQGTQFF. The CDR3, as DNA: TGTGCCAGCAGTGAAGCGGGCCAGGGTACGCAGTTCTTC.

The CDR3 DNA reads as TGCGCCAGCAGCTTGTGGACGGACCTAAACTATGGCTACACCTTC. This translates into CASSLWTDLNYGYTF. V and J are TRBV5-1 and TRBJ1-2; D not resolved. This CDR3 comprises 15 residues. The V end lost 1 base, the J end lost 2 bases, and 12 bases lay between the germline ends. Germline-derived CDR1 and CDR2 are SGHRS and YFSETQ.

This clone was observed a few times. This chain joins TRBV5-1 and TRBJ2-3; D gene unclear. This CDR3 region has 15 residues. The ends were cut back, 0 bases at V and 3 bases at J, with 11 bases in the middle. The germline CDR1 and CDR2 sequences are SGHRS and YFSETQ. Here the CDR3 DNA reads TGCGCCAGCAGCTTGGTCTCTACTGGAACAGATACGCAGTATTTT. It translates to CASSLVSTGTDTQYF.

The CDR3 DNA is TGTGCCACCAGCAGAGACATTCGACTAGCGAAGGATGAGCAGTTCTTC. Its protein product is CATSRDIRLAKDEQFF. The chain carries TRBV15 and TRBJ2-1, with 8 bases identical to TRBD2. There are 16 residues in the CDR3. Germline-derived CDR1 and CDR2 are LNHNV and YYDKDF (reference sequence). The junction had 9 bases not matched to a gene; V was cut back by 0 bases and J by 8 bases.

The J gene is TRBJ2-3, the V gene TRBV28; D is tentatively TRBD1 or TRBD2 (5 bases each). Germline-derived CDR1 and CDR2 are MDHEN and SYDVKM. This CDR3 has 19 residues. V lost 0 bases and J lost 1, with 20 bases in between. CDR3 sequence (DNA): TGTGCCAGCAGTTTATGGGGCCGGGGTCGGGGCGGTGGCACAGATACGCAGTATTTT. It encodes CASSLWGRGRGGGTDTQYF.